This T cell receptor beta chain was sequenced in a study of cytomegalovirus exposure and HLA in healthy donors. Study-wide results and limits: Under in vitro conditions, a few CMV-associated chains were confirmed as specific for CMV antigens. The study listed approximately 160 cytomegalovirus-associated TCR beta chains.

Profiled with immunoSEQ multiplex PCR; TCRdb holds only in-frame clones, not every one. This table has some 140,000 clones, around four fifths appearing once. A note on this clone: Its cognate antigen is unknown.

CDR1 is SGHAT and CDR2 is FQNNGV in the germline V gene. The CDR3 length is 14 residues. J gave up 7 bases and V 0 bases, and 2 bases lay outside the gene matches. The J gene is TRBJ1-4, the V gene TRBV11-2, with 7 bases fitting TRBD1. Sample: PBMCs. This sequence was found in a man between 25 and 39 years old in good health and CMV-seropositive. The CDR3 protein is CASSLDRGSEKLFF. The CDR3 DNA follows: TGTGCCAGCAGCTTAGACAGGGGGAGTGAAAAACTGTTTTTT.